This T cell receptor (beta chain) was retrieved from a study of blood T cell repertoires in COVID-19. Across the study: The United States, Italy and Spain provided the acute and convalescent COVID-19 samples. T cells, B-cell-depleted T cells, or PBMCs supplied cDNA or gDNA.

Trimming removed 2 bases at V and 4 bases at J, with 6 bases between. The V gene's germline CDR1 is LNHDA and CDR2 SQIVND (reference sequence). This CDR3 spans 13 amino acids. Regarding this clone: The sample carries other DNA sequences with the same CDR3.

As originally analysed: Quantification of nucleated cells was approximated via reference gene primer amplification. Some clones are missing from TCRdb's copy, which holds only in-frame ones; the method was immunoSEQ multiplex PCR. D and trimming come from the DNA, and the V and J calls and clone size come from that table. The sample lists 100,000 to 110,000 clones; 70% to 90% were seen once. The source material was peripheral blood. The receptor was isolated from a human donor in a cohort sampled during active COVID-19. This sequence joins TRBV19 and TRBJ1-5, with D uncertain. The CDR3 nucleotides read TGTGCCAGTAGTATACGAGGGAATCAGCCCCAGCATTTT. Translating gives CASSIRGNQPQHF.